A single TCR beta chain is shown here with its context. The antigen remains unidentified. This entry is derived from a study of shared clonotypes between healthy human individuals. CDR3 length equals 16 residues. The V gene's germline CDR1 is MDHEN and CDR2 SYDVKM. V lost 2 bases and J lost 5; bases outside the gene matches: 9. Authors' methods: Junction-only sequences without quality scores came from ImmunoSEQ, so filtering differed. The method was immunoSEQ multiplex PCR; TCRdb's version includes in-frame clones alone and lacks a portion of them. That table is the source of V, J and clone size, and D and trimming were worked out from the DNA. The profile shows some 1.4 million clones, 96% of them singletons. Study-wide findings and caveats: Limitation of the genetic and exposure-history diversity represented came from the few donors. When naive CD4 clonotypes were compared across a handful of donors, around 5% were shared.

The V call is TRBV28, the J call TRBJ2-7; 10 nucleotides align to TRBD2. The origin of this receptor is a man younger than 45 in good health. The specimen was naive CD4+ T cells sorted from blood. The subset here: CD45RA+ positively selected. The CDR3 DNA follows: TGTGCCAGCAGTTTAGGGCTGGCTAGCGGGAGCCACGAGCAGTACTTC. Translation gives CASSLGLASGSHEQYF.